This T cell receptor (beta chain) was documented in a study of regulatory T cells in long-lasting Graves disease. Building the TCR beta libraries relied on iRepertoire HTBI primers, and CDR3 regions underwent Arm-PCR. TCRdb reprocessed the multiplex PCR reads with MiXCR, giving one entry per CDR3 protein. The top ten hold roughly 13% of the sample, which has roughly 500,000 distinct CDR3 sequences, 22% seen once. This CDR3 spans 12 amino acids. Trimming shortened V by 1 base and J by 14 bases, and 9 bases separated the two germline ends. Germline lookup yields CDR1 LGHDT and CDR2 YNNKEL (reference sequence). Time point indicated: persistent/refractory GD, antithyroid drugs over 5 years with positive TRAb. The authors made the TCR library using RNA they extracted from PBMCs. The diagnosis of Graves' disease used American Thyroid Association guidelines. This clonotype has at least ten counts.

This TCR was sampled from a female donor with Graves disease. The sample was peripheral blood mononuclear cells (PBMCs), taken when the disease was refractory, from a patient treated with antithyroid drugs. The chain joins TRBV3-1 to TRBJ1-6, with D possibly being TRBD1 (5 bases). The CDR3 loop reads CASSQGRVTLHF. In DNA, the CDR3 is TGTGCCAGCAGCCAAGGCAGGGTCACCCTCCACTTT.